These T cell receptor beta chains were read from a single sample in a study of T-cell reconstitution after alpha-beta-depleted transplantation in children. TCRdb reprocessed the PCR reads with MiXCR, giving one entry per CDR3 protein. Found here are about 440,000 distinct CDR3 sequences, over 40% of them singletons; the top ten hold 25% to 30%. Sequences were derived from PBMCs, sampled before TCRalphabeta/CD19-depleted stem cell transplant. These receptors were obtained from a girl aged 2-10 years with aplastic anemia, due to receive a stem cell transplant. The CDR3 runs from the conserved cysteine through the conserved F or W. D genes are given only for firm matches. Size values are once, few and many counts, or a class for expanded clones, and some rows have none.

few	TRBV20-1	TRBJ2-1	TRBD2	15	CSARDWLAGWNEQFF	TGCAGTGCTAGAGATTGGCTAGCGGGATGGAATGAGCAGTTCTTC
-	TRBV20-1	TRBJ2-7	-	13	CSARVTSSYEQYF	TGCAGTGCTAGAGTGACCAGCTCCTACGAGCAGTACTTC
few	TRBV2	TRBJ1-1	TRBD1	12	CASRTGKAEAFF	TGTGCCAGCAGGACAGGGAAAGCTGAAGCTTTCTTT
-	TRBV5-1	TRBJ2-7	-	13	CASSLSALNEQYF	TGCGCCAGCAGCTTGTCTGCGCTGAACGAGCAGTACTTC
-	TRBV30	TRBJ2-1	TRBD2	17	CAWSEGTSGRAFGEQFF	TGTGCCTGGAGTGAGGGGACTAGCGGGAGGGCCTTTGGTGAGCAGTTCTTC
many	TRBV12-3/TRBV12-4	TRBJ2-3	-	15	CASSLSRAPTDTQYF	TGTGCCAGCAGTTTATCGCGGGCTCCCACAGATACGCAGTATTTT
-	TRBV11-2	TRBJ1-1	TRBD1	17	CASRIPGRQGVHTEAFF	TGTGCCAGCAGAATCCCAGGGAGACAGGGGGTTCACACTGAAGCTTTCTTT
-	TRBV7-9	TRBJ2-1	-	11	CASRPNNEQFF	TGTGCCAGCAGACCAAACAATGAGCAGTTCTTC
many	TRBV5-1	TRBJ2-3	-	14	CASSLEVDTDTQYF	TGCGCCAGCAGCTTGGAGGTGGACACAGATACGCAGTATTTT
-	TRBV20-1	TRBJ2-1	TRBD2	15	CSARTTSGGYNEQFF	TGCAGTGCTAGAACGACTAGCGGAGGATACAATGAGCAGTTCTTC
-	TRBV5-6	TRBJ2-2	TRBD1	15	CASSLGDSRTGELFF	TGTGCCAGCAGCCTAGGGGACAGCCGTACCGGGGAGCTGTTTTTT
many	TRBV12-3/TRBV12-4	TRBJ1-1	TRBD1	16	CASSLFRQGAGTEAFF	TGTGCCAGCAGTCTCTTTAGACAGGGGGCAGGCACTGAAGCTTTCTTT
few	TRBV15	TRBJ1-6	-	16	CATSRESTGYNSPLHF	TGTGCCACCAGCAGAGAGAGTACAGGGTACAATTCACCCCTCCACTTT
many	TRBV20-1	TRBJ2-7	-	15	CSAPAVGGSSYEQYF	TGCAGTGCTCCCGCTGTCGGGGGAAGCTCCTACGAGCAGTACTTC
many	TRBV27	TRBJ1-2	-	15	CASSPVTGDAYGYTF	TGTGCCAGCAGTCCCGTGACAGGAGATGCGTATGGCTACACCTTC
once	TRBV6-1	TRBJ2-5	TRBD2	14	CASRWGGMSETQYF	TGTGCCAGCAGGTGGGGGGGGATGAGCGAGACCCAGTACTTC
few	TRBV2	TRBJ1-2	-	13	CASSERDRDGYTF	TGTGCCAGCAGTGAGCGGGATAGGGATGGCTACACCTTC
-	TRBV6-5	TRBJ2-5	-	15	CASSYAGAGRETQYF	TGTGCCAGCAGCTACGCAGGGGCTGGGCGAGAGACCCAGTACTTC
few	TRBV19	TRBJ2-2	-	14	CASSIGPGAGELFF	TGTGCCAGTAGTATAGGTCCCGGGGCCGGGGAGCTGTTTTTT
few	TRBV5-1	TRBJ2-3	-	15	CASNRGPGVGDTQYF	TGCGCCAGCAATCGGGGACCGGGAGTAGGAGATACGCAGTATTTT
-	TRBV5-6	TRBJ1-4	-	13	CASSLGLNEKLFF	TGTGCCAGCAGCTTGGGGCTAAATGAAAAACTGTTTTTT
many	TRBV24-1	TRBJ2-3	-	12	CATSDRTDTQYF	TGTGCCACCAGTGACCGAACAGATACGCAGTATTTT
-	TRBV6-2/TRBV6-3	TRBJ2-3	-	12	CASSSPKDTQYF	TGTGCCAGCAGTTCGCCCAAAGATACGCAGTATTTT
few	TRBV28	TRBJ2-3	TRBD2	18	CASSLSFLAGGDTDTQYF	TGTGCCAGCAGTTTATCGTTCCTAGCGGGAGGGGATACAGATACGCAGTATTTT
-	TRBV7-8	TRBJ2-1	TRBD2	15	CASSAFAGGDNEQFF	TGTGCCAGCAGCGCTTTTGCGGGGGGGGACAATGAGCAGTTCTTC
many	TRBV20-1	TRBJ1-2	-	16	CSARDPPGVGVYGYTF	TGCAGTGCTAGAGATCCCCCCGGCGTAGGGGTCTATGGCTACACCTTC
-	TRBV19	TRBJ2-7	-	13	CASSMQGSYEQYF	TGTGCCAGTAGTATGCAGGGCTCCTACGAGCAGTACTTC
few	TRBV27	TRBJ1-4	-	15	CASRAAGATNEKLFF	TGTGCCAGCAGGGCGGCGGGGGCAACTAATGAAAAACTGTTTTTT
few	TRBV5-1	TRBJ2-2	-	14	CASSFGRDTGELFF	TGCGCCAGCAGCTTTGGAAGGGACACCGGGGAGCTGTTTTTT
few	TRBV5-4	TRBJ1-2	-	14	CASSLGRVNYGYTF	TGTGCCAGCAGCTTGGGGCGAGTTAACTATGGCTACACCTTC
-	TRBV4-1	TRBJ2-1	-	13	CASSQETENEQFF	TGCGCCAGCAGCCAAGAAACGGAAAATGAGCAGTTCTTC
once	TRBV7-2	TRBJ2-2	TRBD2	17	CASSSGLAGGPTGELFF	TGTGCCAGCAGCTCGGGACTAGCGGGGGGGCCTACCGGGGAGCTGTTTTTT
-	TRBV7-2	TRBJ2-3	TRBD2	15	CAGSPGLAGSSTQYF	TGTGCCGGCAGCCCTGGACTAGCGGGGTCCAGTACGCAGTATTTT
few	TRBV5-5	TRBJ2-7	TRBD1	14	CASSLSPGGYEQYF	TGTGCCAGCAGCTTGTCCCCAGGGGGCTACGAGCAGTACTTC
few	TRBV5-1	TRBJ2-1	-	11	CASSLHTEQFF	TGCGCCAGCAGCTTGCACACTGAGCAGTTCTTC
-	TRBV18	TRBJ2-5	-	13	CASSLRPGETQYF	TGTGCCAGCTCACTTCGGCCTGGGGAGACCCAGTACTTC
-	TRBV4-1	TRBJ1-3	-	14	CASSHRTPGGTIYF	TGCGCCAGCAGCCACCGGACACCCGGCGGCACCATATATTTT
-	TRBV7-2	TRBJ2-1	TRBD2	13	CASAGGRADEQFF	TGTGCCAGCGCTGGCGGGAGGGCCGATGAGCAGTTCTTC
-	TRBV7-2	TRBJ2-7	-	12	CASSLNQQAQYF	TGTGCCAGCAGCTTGAATCAGCAGGCGCAGTACTTC
-	TRBV5-5	TRBJ2-7	-	17	CASSPPPDSWENNEQYF	TGTGCCAGCAGCCCCCCACCCGACAGTTGGGAAAATAACGAGCAGTACTTC
once	TRBV7-2	TRBJ2-1	-	14	CASSLELVGNEQFF	TGTGCCAGCAGCTTAGAACTAGTGGGCAATGAGCAGTTCTTC
-	TRBV27	TRBJ2-3	-	16	CASSPEGGWSTDTQYF	TGTGCCAGCAGTCCGGAAGGGGGTTGGAGCACAGATACGCAGTATTTT
-	TRBV27	TRBJ2-2	TRBD2	14	CASAVAGVTGELFF	TGTGCCAGCGCGGTAGCGGGAGTAACCGGGGAGCTGTTTTTT
once	TRBV12-3/TRBV12-4	TRBJ1-2	-	13	CASTFGVYYGYTF	TGTGCCAGCACCTTCGGGGTTTACTATGGCTACACCTTC
-	TRBV6-1	TRBJ1-1	-	14	CASSRTGPATEAFF	TGTGCCAGCAGCCGCACAGGGCCAGCCACTGAAGCTTTCTTT
once	TRBV5-1	TRBJ1-1	TRBD1	16	CASSSMTGVTGTEAFF	TGCGCCAGCAGCTCCATGACAGGGGTGACTGGCACTGAAGCTTTCTTT
few	TRBV11-2	TRBJ2-7	-	17	CASSLERGTGLPYEQYF	TGTGCCAGCAGCTTAGAGAGGGGTACGGGACTTCCCTACGAGCAGTACTTC
few	TRBV12-3/TRBV12-4	TRBJ2-1	-	16	CASSSGPRGMNNEQFF	TGTGCCAGCAGTTCCGGACCTAGGGGGATGAACAATGAGCAGTTCTTC